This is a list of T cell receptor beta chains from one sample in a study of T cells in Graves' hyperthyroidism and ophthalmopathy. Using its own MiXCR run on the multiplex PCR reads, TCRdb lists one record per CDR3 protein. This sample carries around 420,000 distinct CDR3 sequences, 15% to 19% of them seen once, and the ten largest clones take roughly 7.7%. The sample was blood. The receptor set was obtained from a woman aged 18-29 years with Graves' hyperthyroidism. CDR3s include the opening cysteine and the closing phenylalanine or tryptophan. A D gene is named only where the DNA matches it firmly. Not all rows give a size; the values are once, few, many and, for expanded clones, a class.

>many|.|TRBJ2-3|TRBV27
CASSLGSSGLWYSTDTQYF
TGTGCCAGCAGTCTTGGGAGCTCAGGTCTATGGTATAGCACAGATACGCAGTATTTT
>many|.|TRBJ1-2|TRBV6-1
CASRPRGGIHYGYTF
TGTGCCAGCAGACCACGGGGGGGGATTCACTATGGCTACACCTTC
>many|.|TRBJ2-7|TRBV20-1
CSARGWQATYEQYF
TGCAGTGCTAGAGGTTGGCAGGCAACCTACGAGCAGTACTTC
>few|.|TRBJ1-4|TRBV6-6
CASSYSAGVTNEKLFF
TGTGCCAGCAGTTACTCGGCGGGGGTTACTAATGAAAAACTGTTTTTT
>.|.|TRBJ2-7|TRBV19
CASRGGIPYEQYF
TGTGCCAGTAGGGGGGGCATCCCCTACGAGCAGTACTTC
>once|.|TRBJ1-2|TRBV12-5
CASGPTRQESYTF
TGTGCTAGTGGTCCGACCCGTCAAGAAAGCTACACCTTC
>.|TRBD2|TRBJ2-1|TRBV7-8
CASSFLAGMNEQFF
TGTGCCAGCAGCTTTCTAGCGGGGATGAATGAGCAGTTCTTC
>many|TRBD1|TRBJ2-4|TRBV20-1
CSARDQDRGNIQYF
TGCAGTGCTAGAGATCAGGACAGGGGAAACATTCAGTACTTC
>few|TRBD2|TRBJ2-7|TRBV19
CASSKALAESYEQYF
TGTGCCAGTAGTAAGGCACTAGCGGAATCCTACGAGCAGTACTTC
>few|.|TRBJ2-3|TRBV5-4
CASSPTRSTDTQYF
TGTGCCAGCAGCCCAACACGGAGCACAGATACGCAGTATTTT
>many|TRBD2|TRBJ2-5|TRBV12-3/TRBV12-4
CASSLQASGSQETQYF
TGTGCCAGCAGTTTACAGGCTAGCGGGAGCCAAGAGACCCAGTACTTC
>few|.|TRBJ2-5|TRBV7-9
CASSFLGGETQYF
TGTGCCAGCAGCTTCTTAGGGGGAGAGACCCAGTACTTC
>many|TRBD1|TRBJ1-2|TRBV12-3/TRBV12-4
CASSPGTGVDYGYTF
TGTGCCAGCAGTCCGGGGACAGGGGTTGACTATGGCTACACCTTC
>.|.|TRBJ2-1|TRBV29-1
CSVLRGNNEQFF
TGCAGCGTCCTTAGGGGGAACAATGAGCAGTTCTTC
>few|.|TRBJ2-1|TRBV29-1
CSASDGPGLAYNEQFF
TGCAGCGCATCGGACGGGCCCGGACTGGCCTACAATGAGCAGTTCTTC
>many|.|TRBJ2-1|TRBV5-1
CASSQEKTYNEQFF
TGCGCCAGCAGTCAGGAAAAAACCTACAATGAGCAGTTCTTC
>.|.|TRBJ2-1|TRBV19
CASSPEFSSYNEQFF
TGTGCCAGTAGCCCTGAATTTAGCTCCTACAATGAGCAGTTCTTC
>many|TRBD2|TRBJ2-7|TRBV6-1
CASSDDASGGVSYEQYF
TGTGCCAGCAGTGACGACGCTAGCGGGGGGGTGTCCTACGAGCAGTACTTC
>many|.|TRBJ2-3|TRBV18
CASSHRTSTDTQYF
TGTGCCAGCTCACATCGGACTTCGACAGATACGCAGTATTTT
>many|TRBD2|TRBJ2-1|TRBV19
CASSIVPLAEGSYNEQFF
TGTGCCAGTAGTATAGTTCCCCTAGCGGAGGGATCCTACAATGAGCAGTTCTTC
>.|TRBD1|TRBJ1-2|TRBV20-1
CSAPGQGLFGGYTF
TGCAGTGCCCCGGGACAGGGGCTTTTTGGTGGCTACACCTTC
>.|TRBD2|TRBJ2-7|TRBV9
CASSVVGLAGGEQYF
TGTGCCAGCAGCGTAGTTGGCCTAGCGGGAGGCGAGCAGTACTTC
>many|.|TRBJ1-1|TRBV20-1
CSARGGGRGSFDTEAFF
TGCAGTGCTAGAGGTGGTGGAAGGGGATCGTTTGACACTGAAGCTTTCTTT
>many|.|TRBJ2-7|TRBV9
CASSVEGGRSYEQYF
TGTGCCAGCAGCGTAGAGGGCGGCCGCTCCTACGAGCAGTACTTC
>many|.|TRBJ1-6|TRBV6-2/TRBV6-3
CASSYLPGHNNSPLHF
TGTGCCAGCAGTTACCTACCGGGACACAATAATTCACCCCTCCACTTT
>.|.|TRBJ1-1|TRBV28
CASTQRELNTEAFF
TGTGCCAGCACTCAGAGGGAATTGAACACTGAAGCTTTCTTT
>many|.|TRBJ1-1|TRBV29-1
CSVRKEGGTEAFF
TGCAGCGTCCGGAAGGAGGGGGGCACTGAAGCTTTCTTT
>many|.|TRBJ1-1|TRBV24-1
CATSDADGGTEAFF
TGTGCCACCAGTGACGCGGACGGGGGCACTGAAGCTTTCTTT
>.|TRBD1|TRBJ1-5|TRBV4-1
CASSRRDRGDSVNQPQHF
TGCGCCAGCAGCCGCCGGGACAGGGGGGATAGCGTCAATCAGCCCCAGCATTTT
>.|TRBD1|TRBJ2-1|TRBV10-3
CAISGTGGYIRSYNEQFF
TGTGCCATCAGTGGGACAGGGGGTTATATTAGGTCCTACAATGAGCAGTTCTTC
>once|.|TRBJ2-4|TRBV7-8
CASSSAKNIQYF
TGTGCCAGCAGCTCGGCCAAAAACATTCAGTACTTC
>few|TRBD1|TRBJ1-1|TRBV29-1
CSVEGQGGTEAFF
TGCAGCGTTGAGGGACAGGGGGGAACTGAAGCTTTCTTT
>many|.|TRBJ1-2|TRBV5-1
CASSFGTNSGYTF
TGCGCCAGCAGCTTCGGGACTAATTCGGGCTACACCTTC
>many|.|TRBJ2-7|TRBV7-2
CASSLGSSGSSYEQYF
TGTGCCAGCAGCTTAGGATCCAGCGGAAGCTCCTACGAGCAGTACTTC
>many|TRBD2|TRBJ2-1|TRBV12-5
CASGLGSGGNNEQFF
TGTGCTAGTGGTTTGGGGAGCGGGGGGAACAATGAGCAGTTCTTC
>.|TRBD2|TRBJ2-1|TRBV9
CASSVAGGRVAVEQFF
TGTGCCAGCAGCGTAGCCGGCGGGAGGGTTGCGGTTGAGCAGTTCTTC
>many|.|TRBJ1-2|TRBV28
CASSPLLGVGGYTF
TGTGCCAGCAGCCCCCTCTTAGGGGTTGGCGGCTACACCTTC
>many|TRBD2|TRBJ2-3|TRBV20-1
CSAELLAGGTDTQYF
TGCAGTGCAGAGCTCCTAGCGGGGGGCACAGATACGCAGTATTTT
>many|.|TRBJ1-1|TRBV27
CATFSPRVLNTEAFF
TGTGCCACCTTCTCTCCCAGGGTTCTGAACACTGAAGCTTTCTTT
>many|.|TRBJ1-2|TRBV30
CAGDAYYGYTF
TGTGCCGGAGACGCGTACTATGGCTACACCTTC